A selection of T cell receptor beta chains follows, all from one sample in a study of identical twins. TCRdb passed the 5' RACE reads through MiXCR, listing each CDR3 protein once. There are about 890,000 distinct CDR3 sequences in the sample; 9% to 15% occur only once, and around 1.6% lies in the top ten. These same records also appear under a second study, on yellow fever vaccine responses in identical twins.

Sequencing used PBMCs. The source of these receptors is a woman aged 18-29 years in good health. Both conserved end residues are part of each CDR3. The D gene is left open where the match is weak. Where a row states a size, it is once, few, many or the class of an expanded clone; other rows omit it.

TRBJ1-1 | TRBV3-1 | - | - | TGTGCCAGCAGCCAAGACTCCTTTGCCGGAGCTTTCTTT | CASSQDSFAGAFF
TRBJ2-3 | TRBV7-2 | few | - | TGTGCCAGCAGAAGTATGGGCTTCACAGATACGCAGTATTTT | CASRSMGFTDTQYF
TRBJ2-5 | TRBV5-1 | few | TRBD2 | TGCGCCAGCAGCCAGGCGGGAGGACTACAAGAGACCCAGTACTTC | CASSQAGGLQETQYF
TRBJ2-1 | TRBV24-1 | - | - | TGTGCCACCAGTTTGTTGACTCCGGGTGGGAATGAGCAGTTCTTC | CATSLLTPGGNEQFF
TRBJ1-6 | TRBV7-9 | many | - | TGTGCCAGCAGCTTAGTTGGTACTGATTCACCCCTCCACTTT | CASSLVGTDSPLHF
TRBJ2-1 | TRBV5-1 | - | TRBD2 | TGCGCCAGCAGCCGGGGACCCCCGGGACTAGCCTATAGGGACGACTACAATGAGCAGTTCTTC | CASSRGPPGLAYRDDYNEQFF
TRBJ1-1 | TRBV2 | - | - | TGTGCCAGCAGTGGGACAGACCTGAACACTGAAGCTTTCTTT | CASSGTDLNTEAFF
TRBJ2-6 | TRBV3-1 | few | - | TGTGCCAGCAGCCAAGGGCTGGGTATTTTCTCTGGGGCCAACGTCCTGACTTTC | CASSQGLGIFSGANVLTF
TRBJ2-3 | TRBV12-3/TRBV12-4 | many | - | TGTGCCAGCAGTTTGGGCGGGGACCGCGCCAATACGCAGTATTTT | CASSLGGDRANTQYF
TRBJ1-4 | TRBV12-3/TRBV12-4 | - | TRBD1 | TGTGCCAGCAGTTTATTGAACAGGGGAGGGGAAAAACTGTTTTTT | CASSLLNRGGEKLFF
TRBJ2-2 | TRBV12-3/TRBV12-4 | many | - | TGTGCCAGCAGCAATGGGACGAAAAACACCGGGGAGCTGTTTTTT | CASSNGTKNTGELFF
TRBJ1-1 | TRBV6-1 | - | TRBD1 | TGTGCCAGCAGCCTGACAGGGCAGAACACTGAAGCTTTCTTT | CASSLTGQNTEAFF
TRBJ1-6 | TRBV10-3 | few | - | TGTGCCATCAGTGAGGGCGAGGGCTCGAGTTCACCCCTCCACTTT | CAISEGEGSSSPLHF
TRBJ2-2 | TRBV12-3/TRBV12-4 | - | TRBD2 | TGTGCCAGCAGTTTACAGGCGGGGGGGCTCGCCGGGGAGCTGTTTTTT | CASSLQAGGLAGELFF
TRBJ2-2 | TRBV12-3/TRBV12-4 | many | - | TGTGCCAGCAGTCTCTCGGCGGGGGCGGCCACCGGGGAGCTGTTTTTT | CASSLSAGAATGELFF
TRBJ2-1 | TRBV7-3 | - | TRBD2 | TGTGCCAGCAAACTATCTAGCGGGAGCAATGAGCAGTTCTTC | CASKLSSGSNEQFF
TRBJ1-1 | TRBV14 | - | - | TGTGCCAGCAGCCGTTGGGGTACTGAAGCTTTCTTT | CASSRWGTEAFF
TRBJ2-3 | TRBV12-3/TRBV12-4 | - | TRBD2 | TGTGCCAGCAGTTTATTCGGTAGCGGGGGTAGCACAGATACGCAGTATTTT | CASSLFGSGGSTDTQYF
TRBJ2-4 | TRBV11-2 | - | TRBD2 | TGTGCCAGCAGCTTAGTGGGGACTAGCGGGGGCCCCGCCAAAAACATTCAGTACTTC | CASSLVGTSGGPAKNIQYF
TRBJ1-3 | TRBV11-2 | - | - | TGTGCCAGCAGCTTAAACGGTGGAAACACCATATATTTT | CASSLNGGNTIYF
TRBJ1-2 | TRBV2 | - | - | TGTGCCAGCAGGCCAGGGTTGGCCGACTTCTATGGCTACACCTTC | CASRPGLADFYGYTF
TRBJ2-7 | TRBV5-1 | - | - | TGCGCCAGCGCCGGGACTTCCAGCTTCGAGCAGTACTTC | CASAGTSSFEQYF
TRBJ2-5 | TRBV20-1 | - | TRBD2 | TGCAGTGCTAGACCCAGGACTAGCGGGTACCAAGAGACCCAGTACTTC | CSARPRTSGYQETQYF
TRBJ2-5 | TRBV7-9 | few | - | TGTGCCAGCAGCTCTCAGGGTGTGTTTCTAGAGACCCAGTACTTC | CASSSQGVFLETQYF
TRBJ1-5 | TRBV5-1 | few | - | TGCGCCAGCAGCTTAGGTTGGTATAGCAATCAGCCCCAGCATTTT | CASSLGWYSNQPQHF
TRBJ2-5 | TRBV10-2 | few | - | TGCGCCAGCAGTGTAGCAGCCCTCCCCGGGGAGACCCAGTACTTC | CASSVAALPGETQYF
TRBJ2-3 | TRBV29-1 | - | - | TGCAGCGTTGAAGTGTGGCGAGTTAGCACAGATACGCAGTATTTT | CSVEVWRVSTDTQYF
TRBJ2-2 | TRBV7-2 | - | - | TGTGCCAGCAGCTTAACGACAGGTGCCGGGGAGCTGTTTTTT | CASSLTTGAGELFF
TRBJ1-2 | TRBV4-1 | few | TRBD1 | TGCGCCAGCAGCCAAGAAGGAGACAGGGGGCGTTTTGGCTACACCTTC | CASSQEGDRGRFGYTF
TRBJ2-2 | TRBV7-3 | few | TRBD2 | TGTGCCAGCAGCTCCGTTTCGGGGGGGCGGAACACCGGGGAGCTGTTTTTT | CASSSVSGGRNTGELFF
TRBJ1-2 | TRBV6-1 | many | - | TGTGCCACCCTAGGAGGACGTCAGAACTATGGCTACACCTTC | CATLGGRQNYGYTF
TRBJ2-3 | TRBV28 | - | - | TGTGCCAGCAGGCCTCCTAGGGGTCTCCACCCCACAGATACGCAGTATTTT | CASRPPRGLHPTDTQYF
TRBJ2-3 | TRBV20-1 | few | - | TGCAGTGCTAGAAGCAACACAGATACGCAGTATTTT | CSARSNTDTQYF
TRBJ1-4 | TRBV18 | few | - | TGTGCCAGCTCATCTTTTGCGGCAGCTCCTGAAAAACTGTTTTTT | CASSSFAAAPEKLFF
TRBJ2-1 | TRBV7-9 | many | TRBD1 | TGTGCCAGCAGCTTACCCCTGGGCACAGGGGGGAATGAGCAGTTCTTC | CASSLPLGTGGNEQFF
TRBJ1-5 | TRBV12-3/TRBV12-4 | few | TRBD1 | TGTGCCAGCGGGGACAGTGGCAATCAGCCCCAGCATTTT | CASGDSGNQPQHF
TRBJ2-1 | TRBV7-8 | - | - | TGTGCCAGCAGCTTCTTGGCGACTCACTCCTACAATGAGCAGTTCTTC | CASSFLATHSYNEQFF
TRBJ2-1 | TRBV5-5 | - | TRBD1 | TGTGCCAGCAGCCGACAGGGGGCCACCTACAATGAGCAGTTCTTC | CASSRQGATYNEQFF
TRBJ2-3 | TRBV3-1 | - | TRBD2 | TGTGCCAGCAGCCAAGGTAGCGGGGGGCGAAATACGCAGTATTTT | CASSQGSGGRNTQYF
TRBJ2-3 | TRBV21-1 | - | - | TGTGCCAGCAGCAAGGCTAGTTTTTGCACAGATACGCAGTATTTT | CASSKASFCTDTQYF
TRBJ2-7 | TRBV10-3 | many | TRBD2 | TGTGCCATCAGTGACGGGACTAGCGGGAGTTACGAGCAGTACTTC | CAISDGTSGSYEQYF
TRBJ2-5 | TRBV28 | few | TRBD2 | TGTGCCAGCAGCCATAGCGGGGGCCAACGGGAGACCCAGTACTTC | CASSHSGGQRETQYF
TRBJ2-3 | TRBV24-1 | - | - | TGTGCCACCAGTGATCCCGGGACACCCTACCTCACAGATACGCAGTATTTT | CATSDPGTPYLTDTQYF
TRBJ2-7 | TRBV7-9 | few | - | TGTGCCAGCAGCTCGCCTTTAGCAGCCACCTACGAGCAGTACTTC | CASSSPLAATYEQYF
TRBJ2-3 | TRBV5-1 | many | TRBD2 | TGCGCCAGCAGCTTGGAGGCTAGCGGGAGAACAGATACGCAGTATTTT | CASSLEASGRTDTQYF
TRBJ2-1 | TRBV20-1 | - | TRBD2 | TGCAGTGCTCCGATGATCGAGACTAGCGGGAGGCAAAATGAGCAGTTCTTC | CSAPMIETSGRQNEQFF
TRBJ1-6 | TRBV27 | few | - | TGTGCCAGCAGTTCGTACGGGCTTAGCTCCTATAATTCACCCCTCCACTTT | CASSSYGLSSYNSPLHF
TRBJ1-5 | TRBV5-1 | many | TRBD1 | TGCGCCAGCAGCTTGTCCGACAGGGTCTCTCAGCCCCAGCATTTT | CASSLSDRVSQPQHF
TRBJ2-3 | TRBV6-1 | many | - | TGTGCCAGCAGTGATCCGTGGCAGTATTCCACAGATACGCAGTATTTT | CASSDPWQYSTDTQYF
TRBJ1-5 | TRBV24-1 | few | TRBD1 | TGTGCCACCAGTGGCTCCGGACAGGGGACGGGCAATCAGCCCCAGCATTTT | CATSGSGQGTGNQPQHF
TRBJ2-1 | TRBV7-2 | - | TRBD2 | TGTGCCAGCAGCACTTCTAGCGGTCCCTACAATGAGCAGTTCTTC | CASSTSSGPYNEQFF
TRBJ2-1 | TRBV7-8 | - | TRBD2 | TGTGCCAGCAGCTTAGGCCGCTCGGGGCTAGCGGGAGTATTTGAGCAGTTCTTC | CASSLGRSGLAGVFEQFF
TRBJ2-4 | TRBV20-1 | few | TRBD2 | TGCAGTGCCCTACTCCCGGGACTAGCGGGGGGACTAGCCAAAAACATTCAGTACTTC | CSALLPGLAGGLAKNIQYF
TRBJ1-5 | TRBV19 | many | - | TGTGCCAGTAGTCTCGTGGGGACCTATCAGCCCCAGCATTTT | CASSLVGTYQPQHF